The rows below give T cell receptor beta chains drawn from one sample of a study of T-cell reconstitution after alpha-beta-depleted transplantation in children. Via MiXCR, TCRdb re-called the PCR reads, giving one row per CDR3 protein. The profile shows about a million distinct CDR3 sequences, about 26% of them singletons. The sample here was PBMCs, mostly from graft donor cells, taken 360 days after TCRalphabeta/CD19-depleted stem cell transplant. The source is a boy less than two years old who had a stem cell transplant for SCID, so the T cells may come from the graft donor. Each CDR3 is given with its conserved first and last residue. A D gene is named only where the DNA matches it firmly. Size values are once, few and many counts, or a class for expanded clones, and some rows have none.

clone_size,d_call,v_call,j_call,cdr3_nt,cdr3_aa
.,.,TRBV2,TRBJ1-5,TGTGCCAGCAGTGATTTCGTCCAGCCCCAGCATTTT,CASSDFVQPQHF
few,.,TRBV5-1,TRBJ2-7,TGCGCCAGCAGCTTGGAATCCTACGAGCAGTACTTC,CASSLESYEQYF
.,.,TRBV14,TRBJ1-6,TGTTCCAGCAGCCAAGGGAGGCAGGGGAGGACCCTCCACTTT,CSSSQGRQGRTLHF
.,TRBD1,TRBV20-1,TRBJ1-1,TGCAGTGCTAGAGCTCCGGGACAGAGGATGAACACTGAAGCTTTCTTT,CSARAPGQRMNTEAFF
.,TRBD1,TRBV7-8,TRBJ2-7,TGTGCCAGCAGCTCAGAGACAGGGGTCGGTTCCTACGAGCAGTACTTC,CASSSETGVGSYEQYF
.,.,TRBV18,TRBJ2-1,TGTGCCAGCTCACCATTACCCCCTGAGCAGTTCTTC,CASSPLPPEQFF
few,.,TRBV28,TRBJ2-2,TGTGCCAGCAGTTTTGAGGTAACCGGGGAGCTGTTTTTT,CASSFEVTGELFF
many,.,TRBV19,TRBJ2-1,TGTGCCAGTAGTATAGTTGGCAGGAGCTCCTACAATGAGCAGTTCTTC,CASSIVGRSSYNEQFF
.,TRBD2,TRBV4-2,TRBJ2-2,TGTGCCAGCAGCCCTTATCCGGGACTAGCCGGCGGCGGGGAGCTGTTTTTT,CASSPYPGLAGGGELFF
few,TRBD1,TRBV24-1,TRBJ2-3,TGTGCCACCAGTGAAACAGGGGGACCAGATACGCAGTATTTT,CATSETGGPDTQYF
few,TRBD2,TRBV6-2/TRBV6-3,TRBJ2-1,TGTGCCAGCAGGAGGCCCCTCGGCGGGGGGCTTTCTAACAATGAGCAGTTCTTC,CASRRPLGGGLSNNEQFF
few,.,TRBV5-1,TRBJ1-1,TGCGCCAGCAGCAGAACCGTGGACACGAATGAAGCTTTCTTT,CASSRTVDTNEAFF
few,.,TRBV29-1,TRBJ2-5,TGCAGCGTCAACTGGGGCGAGACCCAGTACTTC,CSVNWGETQYF
few,.,TRBV11-2,TRBJ2-3,TGTGCCAGCAGCTTAGCCGGGCAAGGAACCCTCACAGATACGCAGTATTTT,CASSLAGQGTLTDTQYF
.,.,TRBV5-1,TRBJ1-1,TGCGCCAGCAGCTCCCCAGCACAGGGTGCTGAAGCTTTCTTT,CASSSPAQGAEAFF
many,TRBD1,TRBV5-6,TRBJ2-3,TGTGCCAGCAGCTCACGGACAGGGTTCACAGATACGCAGTATTTT,CASSSRTGFTDTQYF
few,.,TRBV12-3/TRBV12-4,TRBJ2-2,TGTGCCAGCAGTTTTGGACCGGGTCCTAGTAACACCGGGGAGCTGTTTTTT,CASSFGPGPSNTGELFF
.,TRBD1,TRBV28,TRBJ1-5,TGTGCCAGCAGTTTGGACAGGGGGTGGGCAAGCAATCAGCCCCAGCATTTT,CASSLDRGWASNQPQHF
.,.,TRBV12-3/TRBV12-4,TRBJ2-5,TGTGCCAGCAGTTTGGTTCCGGGCAGGGACGGGGGAGAGACCCAGTACTTC,CASSLVPGRDGGETQYF
many,.,TRBV5-6,TRBJ2-7,TGTGCCAGCAGCCTAGATCTTACAGGGCGCGAGCAGTACTTC,CASSLDLTGREQYF
many,.,TRBV5-1,TRBJ2-7,TGCGCCAGCAGCTTGTTTGAGGCCTACGAGCAGTACTTC,CASSLFEAYEQYF
few,TRBD1,TRBV6-5,TRBJ1-1,TGTGCCAGCAGTTATTATCCGGGACAGCTAAACACTGAAGCTTTCTTT,CASSYYPGQLNTEAFF
.,TRBD1,TRBV9,TRBJ1-1,TGTGCCAGCAGCCCCCAGGGACAGTCGAACACTGAAGCTTTCTTT,CASSPQGQSNTEAFF
.,.,TRBV20-1,TRBJ2-7,TGCAGTGCTAGAGATTGGGCAGGACTATCCTACGAGCAGTACTTC,CSARDWAGLSYEQYF
.,.,TRBV28,TRBJ2-7,TGTGCCAGCAGTTTCGGAAGGGTGCACGAGCAGTACTTC,CASSFGRVHEQYF
.,.,TRBV4-1,TRBJ2-7,TGCGCCAGCAGCCAAGTAGTGACAGGAGTACACCAGCAGTACTTC,CASSQVVTGVHQQYF
.,.,TRBV10-3,TRBJ2-1,TGTGCCACTAGTCCAGGCACGGCTAACAATGAGCAGTTCTTC,CATSPGTANNEQFF
few,.,TRBV11-2,TRBJ2-5,TGTGCCAGCAGCTTAAGGTGGGCCCAAGAGACCCAGTACTTC,CASSLRWAQETQYF
few,TRBD2,TRBV11-2,TRBJ2-7,TGTGCCAGCAGCTTAGATTTGAGCGGGGGGGCCTACGAGCAGTACTTC,CASSLDLSGGAYEQYF
.,.,TRBV12-3/TRBV12-4,TRBJ1-2,TGTGCCAGCAGAGGCCGTGTGGGTACGGGGGCTCCGCCGCTCTATGGCTACACCTTC,CASRGRVGTGAPPLYGYTF
few,.,TRBV2,TRBJ1-1,TGTGCCAGCCCGTTTTGGGACCGCCAAATGAACACTGAAGCTTTCTTT,CASPFWDRQMNTEAFF
few,.,TRBV20-1,TRBJ2-5,TGCAGTGCCACGCCAGGACAGGGACTAAGGGAGACCCAGTACTTC,CSATPGQGLRETQYF
few,TRBD1,TRBV6-5,TRBJ2-1,TGTGCCAGCAGTTACCAGGGGGCAGGAGGCAATGAGCAGTTCTTC,CASSYQGAGGNEQFF
.,TRBD2,TRBV20-1,TRBJ2-1,TGCAGTGCTAGAGATCTGGGTCTAGCAGCGGGGGCCAGGTGGGAGCAGTTCTTC,CSARDLGLAAGARWEQFF
.,.,TRBV6-1,TRBJ2-3,TGTGCCAGCAGTAAGGGTAGGGTAACAGATACGCAGTATTTT,CASSKGRVTDTQYF
.,.,TRBV12-3/TRBV12-4,TRBJ1-5,TGTGCCAGCTGTTCCGGGACGACCAGCAATCAGCCCCAGCATTTT,CASCSGTTSNQPQHF
many,.,TRBV6-1,TRBJ2-7,TGTGCCAGCACCCCTGGGGGAGCGCTCTCCTACGAGCAGTACTTC,CASTPGGALSYEQYF
.,TRBD1,TRBV5-1,TRBJ1-2,TGCGCCAGCAGCTTCCAGGGACAGGGGCGGGGTGGCTACACCTTC,CASSFQGQGRGGYTF
many,TRBD1,TRBV12-3/TRBV12-4,TRBJ1-2,TGTGCCAGCAGCCCAACAGGGGTCGGCTACACCTTC,CASSPTGVGYTF
.,TRBD1,TRBV11-2,TRBJ2-1,TGTGCCAGCAGCTCTGGGGACAGTCTTACCTACAATGAGCAGTTCTTC,CASSSGDSLTYNEQFF
.,.,TRBV2,TRBJ2-2,TGTGCCAGCAGTGATATATACATCACCGGGGAGCTGTTTTTT,CASSDIYITGELFF
.,TRBD2,TRBV5-1,TRBJ2-3,TGCGCCAGCAGCAGGACCGGGACTAGGGATACGCAGTATTTT,CASSRTGTRDTQYF
few,.,TRBV5-1,TRBJ2-1,TGCGCCAGCACCCCCCTCGGGACCGCCATGGGCAATGAGCAGTTCTTC,CASTPLGTAMGNEQFF